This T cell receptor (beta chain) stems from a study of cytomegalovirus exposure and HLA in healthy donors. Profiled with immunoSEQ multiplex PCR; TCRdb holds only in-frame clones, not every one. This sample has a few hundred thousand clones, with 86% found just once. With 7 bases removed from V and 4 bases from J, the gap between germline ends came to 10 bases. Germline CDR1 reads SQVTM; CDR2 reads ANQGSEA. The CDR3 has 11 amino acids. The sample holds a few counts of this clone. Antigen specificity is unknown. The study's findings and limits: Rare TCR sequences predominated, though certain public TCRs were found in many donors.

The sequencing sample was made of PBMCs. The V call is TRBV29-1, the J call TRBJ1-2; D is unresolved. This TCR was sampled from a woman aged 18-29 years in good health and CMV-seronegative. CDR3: CSANSVYGYTF. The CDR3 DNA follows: TGCAGCGCTAACTCTGTCTATGGCTACACCTTC.